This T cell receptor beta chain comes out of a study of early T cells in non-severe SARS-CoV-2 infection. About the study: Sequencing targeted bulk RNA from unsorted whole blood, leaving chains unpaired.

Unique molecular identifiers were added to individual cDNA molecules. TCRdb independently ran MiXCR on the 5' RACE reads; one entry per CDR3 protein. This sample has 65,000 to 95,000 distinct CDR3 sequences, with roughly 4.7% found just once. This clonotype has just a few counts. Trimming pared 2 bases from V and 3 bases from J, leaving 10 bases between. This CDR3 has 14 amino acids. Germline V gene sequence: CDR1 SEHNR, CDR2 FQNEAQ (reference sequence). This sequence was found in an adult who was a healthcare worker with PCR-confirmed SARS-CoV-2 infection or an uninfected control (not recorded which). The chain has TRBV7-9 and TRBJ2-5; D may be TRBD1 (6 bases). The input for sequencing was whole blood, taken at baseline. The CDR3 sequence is CASSLTYREETQYF. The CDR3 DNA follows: TGTGCCAGCAGCTTAACGTACAGGGAAGAGACCCAGTACTTC.